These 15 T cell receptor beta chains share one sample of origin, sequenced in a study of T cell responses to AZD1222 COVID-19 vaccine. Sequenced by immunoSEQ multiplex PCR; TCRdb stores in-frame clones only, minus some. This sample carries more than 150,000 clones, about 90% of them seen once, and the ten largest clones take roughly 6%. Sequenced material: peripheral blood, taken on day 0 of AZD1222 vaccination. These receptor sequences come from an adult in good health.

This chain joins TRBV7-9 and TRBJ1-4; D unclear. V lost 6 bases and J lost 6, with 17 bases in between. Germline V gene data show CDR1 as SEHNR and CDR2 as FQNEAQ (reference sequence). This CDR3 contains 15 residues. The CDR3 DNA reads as TGTGCCAGCAGTCCCCTCCCGGCTAAGGATGAAAAACTGTTTTTT. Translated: CASSPLPAKDEKLFF.

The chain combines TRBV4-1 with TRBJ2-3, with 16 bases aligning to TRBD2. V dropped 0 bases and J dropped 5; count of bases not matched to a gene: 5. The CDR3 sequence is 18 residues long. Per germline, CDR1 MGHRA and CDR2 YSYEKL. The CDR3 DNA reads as TGCGCCAGCAGCCAAGACGGGACTAGCGGGGGGGTAATAGATACGCAGTATTTT. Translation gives CASSQDGTSGGVIDTQYF.

The CDR3 loop reads CSVEKGDRPTYEQYF. The CDR3, as DNA: TGCAGCGTTGAAAAGGGGGACAGGCCCACCTACGAGCAGTACTTC. This chain connects TRBV29-1 to TRBJ2-7; 8 nucleotides match TRBD1. V lost 2 bases to trimming and J lost 2 bases; unmatched junction nucleotides: 8. Germline V gene data show CDR1 as SQVTM and CDR2 as ANQGSEA. CDR3 length equals 15 residues.

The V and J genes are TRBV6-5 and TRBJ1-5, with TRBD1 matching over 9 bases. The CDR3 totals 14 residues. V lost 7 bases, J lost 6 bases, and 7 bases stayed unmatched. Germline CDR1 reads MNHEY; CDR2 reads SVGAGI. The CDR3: CASNRDRVVQPQHF. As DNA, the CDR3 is TGTGCCAGCAACCGGGACAGGGTGGTTCAGCCCCAGCATTTT.

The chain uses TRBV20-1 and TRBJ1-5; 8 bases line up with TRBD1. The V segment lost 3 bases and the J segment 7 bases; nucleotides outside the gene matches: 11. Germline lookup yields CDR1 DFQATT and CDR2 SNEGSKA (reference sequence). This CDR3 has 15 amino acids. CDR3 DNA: TGCAGTGCTAGTTTAGGGTCAGGGGGCGACCAGCCCCAGCATTTT. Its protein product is CSASLGSGGDQPQHF.

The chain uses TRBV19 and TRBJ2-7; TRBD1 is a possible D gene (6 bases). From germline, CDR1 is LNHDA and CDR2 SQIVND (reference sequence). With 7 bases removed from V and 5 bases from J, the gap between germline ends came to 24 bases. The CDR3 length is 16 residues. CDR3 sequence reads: CASTFSPDSGRHEQYF. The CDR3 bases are TGTGCCAGTACCTTTTCCCCGGACAGCGGCAGGCACGAGCAGTACTTC.

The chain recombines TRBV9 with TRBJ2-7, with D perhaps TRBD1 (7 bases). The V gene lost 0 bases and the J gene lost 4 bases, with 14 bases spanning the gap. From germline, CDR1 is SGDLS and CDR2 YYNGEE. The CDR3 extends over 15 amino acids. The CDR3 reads CASSVAPQGGYEQYF. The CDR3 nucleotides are TGTGCCAGCAGCGTAGCCCCCCAGGGGGGTTACGAGCAGTACTTC.

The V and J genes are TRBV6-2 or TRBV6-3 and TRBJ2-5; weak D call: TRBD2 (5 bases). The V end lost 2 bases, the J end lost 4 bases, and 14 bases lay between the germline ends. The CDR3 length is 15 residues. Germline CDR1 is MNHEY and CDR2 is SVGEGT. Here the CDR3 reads CASSYPGGRRETQYF. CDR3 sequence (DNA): TGTGCCAGCAGTTACCCCGGTGGGAGAAGAGAGACCCAGTACTTC.

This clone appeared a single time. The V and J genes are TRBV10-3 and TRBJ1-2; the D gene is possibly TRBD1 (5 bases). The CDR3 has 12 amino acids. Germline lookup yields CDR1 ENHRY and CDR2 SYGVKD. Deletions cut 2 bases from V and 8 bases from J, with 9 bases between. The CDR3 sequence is CAISETGGGYTF. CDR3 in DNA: TGTGCCATCAGTGAGACCGGGGGGGGCTACACCTTC.

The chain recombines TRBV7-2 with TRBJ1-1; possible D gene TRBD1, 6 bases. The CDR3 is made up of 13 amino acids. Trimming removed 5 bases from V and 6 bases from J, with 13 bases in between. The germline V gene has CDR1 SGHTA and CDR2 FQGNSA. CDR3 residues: CASSPTGQAEAFF. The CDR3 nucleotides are TGTGCCAGCAGCCCAACAGGGCAGGCTGAAGCTTTCTTT.

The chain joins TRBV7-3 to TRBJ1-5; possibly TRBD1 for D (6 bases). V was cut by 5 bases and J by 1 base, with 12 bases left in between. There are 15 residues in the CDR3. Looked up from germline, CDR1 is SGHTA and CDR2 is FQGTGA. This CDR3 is CASSPGGASNQPQHF. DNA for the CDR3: TGTGCCAGCAGCCCGGGGGGGGCGAGCAATCAGCCCCAGCATTTT. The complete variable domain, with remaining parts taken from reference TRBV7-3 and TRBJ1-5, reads GAGVSQTPSNKVTEKGKYVELRCDPISGHTALYWYRQSLGQGPEFLIYFQGTGAADDSGLPNDRFFAVRPEGSVSTLKIQRTERGDSAVYLCASSPGGASNQPQHFGDGTRLSIL.

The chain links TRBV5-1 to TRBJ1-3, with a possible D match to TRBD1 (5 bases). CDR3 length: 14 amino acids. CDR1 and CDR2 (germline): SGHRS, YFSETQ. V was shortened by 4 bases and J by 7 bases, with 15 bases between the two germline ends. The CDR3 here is CASSPGTVGNTIYF. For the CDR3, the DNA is TGCGCCAGCAGCCCTGGGACGGTTGGGAACACCATATATTTT.

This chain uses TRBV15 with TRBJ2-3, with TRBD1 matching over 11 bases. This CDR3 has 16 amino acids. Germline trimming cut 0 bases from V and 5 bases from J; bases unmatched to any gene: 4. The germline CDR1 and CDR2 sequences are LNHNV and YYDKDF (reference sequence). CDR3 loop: CATSRDLGTGGDTQYF. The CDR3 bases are TGTGCCACCAGCAGAGATCTCGGGACAGGGGGAGATACGCAGTATTTT. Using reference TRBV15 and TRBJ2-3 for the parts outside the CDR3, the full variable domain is DAMVIQNPRYQVTQFGKPVTLSCSQTLNHNVMYWYQQKSSQAPKLLFHYYDKDFNNEADTPDNFQSRRPNTSFCFLDIRSPGLGDTAMYLCATSRDLGTGGDTQYFGPGTRLTVL.

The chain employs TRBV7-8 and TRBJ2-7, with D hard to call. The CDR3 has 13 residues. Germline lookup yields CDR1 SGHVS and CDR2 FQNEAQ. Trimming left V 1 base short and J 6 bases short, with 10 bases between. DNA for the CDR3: TGTGCCAGCAGCTTAGGGCAGGCCTCCGAGCAGTACTTC. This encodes CASSLGQASEQYF.

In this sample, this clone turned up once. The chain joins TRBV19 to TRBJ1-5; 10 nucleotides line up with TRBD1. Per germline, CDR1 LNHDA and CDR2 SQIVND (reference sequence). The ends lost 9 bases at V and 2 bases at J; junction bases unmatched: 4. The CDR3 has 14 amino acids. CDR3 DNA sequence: TGTGCCAGCACCGGGACAGGGGGCAATCAGCCCCAGCATTTT. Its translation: CASTGTGGNQPQHF.